What follows describes a single T cell receptor beta chain. No antigen is known for it. The input lacks base qualities; no much larger clone sits a single base away. This sample was taken from a study of blood T cell repertoires in COVID-19 (dated by TCRdb to about 2020). Notes on the research overall: Samples covering the acute and convalescent phases of COVID-19 were provided by collaborators in the United States, Italy and Spain. Where available, HLA class I and class II types were obtained from metadata supplied by the sample provider rather than from assay-based typing. Deeply sampled blood TCRbeta repertoires from subjects exposed to, actively infected with, or recovered from COVID-19 were included in the dataset. The prospective study material was composed of cDNA or gDNA derived from T cells, B-cell-depleted T cells, or PBMCs. A de-identified subject ID, COVID-19 status, age in years and sex were almost always included in the sample metadata. The repertoires were released in a freely available public database meant as a resource for research on the immune response to SARS-CoV-2. The samples were drawn from two sources: the first 160 participants of the ongoing ImmuneRACE study, and fewer than 1,500 subjects contributed by 6 global collaborators. The full study reports these points: Clinical and demographic metadata were provided uncurated, with the amount varying by source and participant.

Whole blood was collected in K2EDTA tubes by collaborating institutions according to the institutions' own protocols. Collaborator samples were shipped for TCRbeta analysis as frozen whole blood, isolated PBMCs, or DNA extracted from either sample type. The immunoSEQ Assay, a bias-controlled multiplex PCR, was used to amplify TCRbeta CDR3 regions from genomic DNA. The source study handled its data this way. The number of nucleated cells in each sample was estimated from the amplification of reference gene primers within the assay. To quantify the absolute abundance of each unique TCRbeta CDR3 rearrangement, sequence reads were collapsed and filtered. For each sample, productive Simpson clonality was calculated by taking the square root of Simpson's diversity index across productive rearrangements. This is the immuneACCESS table as TCRdb keeps it, with only in-frame sequences that have V and J called. A part of the clones is gone; compared with another copy, unresolved V genes explain less than half, and the rest is unexplained. V, J and clone size are those of that table, while D and trimming were read from the DNA. The sample includes roughly 250,000 clones, with approximately 80% observed a single time. The top ten clonotypes cover approximately 4.5% of the sample.

The germline V gene specifies WSHSY as CDR1 and SAAADI as CDR2. CDR3 length: 15 amino acids, cysteine to phenylalanine. CDR3 DNA is the only sequence kept; it has 45 bases, read in frame from the first base. V ends up 10 bases short and J 6 bases short, with an unmatched junction base count of 12. This clonotype originated in a woman aged 65 to 85 with acute or convalescent COVID-19. The chain was built from TRBV10-2 and TRBJ1-6, with 7 bases in between that match TRBD1. The sample comprised peripheral blood. The CDR3 amino acid sequence is: CATSSGGDSNSPLHF. The bases are TGCGCCACCTCTTCAGGGGGAGACAGTAATTCACCCCTCCACTTT.